This TCR beta chain was documented in a study of blood T cells in healthy people across ages (dated by TCRdb to between 2014 and 2017). In terms of the full investigation: In model experiments, template switching captured about one uniquely barcoded TCR beta cDNA molecule for every two T cells. To track age-related changes in TCR beta repertoire diversity, the study relied on deep sequencing normalized with unique cDNA molecular identifiers. Four age groups were formed from the donors: young (average 16 years), middle-aged (just under 40), aged (62) and long-lived (82). Donors of different ages were randomly distributed across sequencing lanes to avoid experimental bias. Using the same blood draw, the study looked at two additional independent replicas of 1 million unique cDNA reads for two donors, one aged 18 to 30 and the other aged 80 or older.

The germline ends are 17 bases apart after V is trimmed by 1 base and J by 8 bases. Counted from cysteine to phenylalanine, this CDR3 has 15 amino acids. Only CDR3 DNA remains: 45 bases, in frame from the first base. From a lookup of the germline V gene, CDR1 and CDR2 are MNHNS and SASEGT. The table lists this clonotype with a few counts. The antigen it binds to is not known. There are no base qualities to consult, and no much larger clone falls within one base. To prepare the library, 5' RACE was applied. Sequencing used an Illumina HiSeq 2500. A second PCR of 7 to 11 cycles was run with a J-beta primer mix and a sample-barcoded 5' primer. A unique molecular identifier was introduced onto each TCR beta cDNA molecule by a template-switch 5' adaptor carrying 12 random nucleotides. At least 3 million CDR3-containing paired-end reads were obtained from each sample. The Mint cDNA synthesis kit, primed by a TRBC-specific oligonucleotide, was used to synthesize first-strand cDNA from all RNA. All cDNA was treated with uracil-DNA glycosylase and then went through a first 18-cycle PCR with the universal primers M1SS and BC2_uni_R. The authors' pipeline ran thus. Each sample was normalized by randomly selecting 1 million high-quality reads, each carrying a distinct molecular identifier. Reads with shared molecular identifiers were discarded instead of being binned into consensus sequences. CDR3 identification, clonotype clustering and error correction used MiTCR with a Q25 quality threshold and the strictest error-elimination algorithm. A nonparametric unseen species model with Euler transformation was used to estimate a lower bound on total TCR beta diversity. TCRdb took the public reads, trimmed them with fastp at Q25, ran MiXCR for clone calling and kept in-frame beta chains. Every entry covers one CDR3 protein and lists the most common genes and DNA from its rows. TCRdb, rather than the study authors, made the V and J calls. This sample lists about 810,000 distinct CDR3 sequences; under 40% were detected once. 10% to 15% of the sample lies in the top ten.

Systemically healthy Caucasian individuals from Russia, around 38 in total and aged roughly 6 to 100 years, were included as donors. Ten milliliters of peripheral blood were collected from each donor into EDTA-treated Vacutainer tubes. Ficoll-Paque density-gradient centrifugation was used to isolate PBMCs, with at least 7 million per sample. Trizol reagent was used to extract total RNA from the PBMCs, yielding at least 5.5 micrograms per sample. For every donor, an aliquot of PBMCs went through flow cytometry to measure the percentages of naive CD45RAhigh/CD27high T cells. Overall study results and their limits: There was a strong correlation between observed TCR beta diversity and the percentage of naive T cells measured by flow cytometry. The long-lived group showed more naive CD4+ T cells, fewer expanded clones and increased TCR diversity than the aged group, suggesting age selection. Because donor CMV infection status was unknown, age-related changes in expanded clonotypes were potentially confounded. Observed TCR beta diversity per million T cells fell roughly linearly with age, and a significant reduction was already apparent by age about 38. Estimates of total diversity based on one million sequenced T cells were considered lower bounds and underestimates. Since profiling was done on bulk unsorted PBMCs, naive and antigen-experienced compartments could not be conclusively compared.

The origin of this receptor is a man aged 18-30 years in good health. The sample comprised blood. In this chain, TRBV6-1 is recombined with TRBJ1-2, with the D gene not confidently named. Read as DNA, the sequence is TGTGCCAGCAGTGAAGTAAGAACCCGGGAGGGAGGCTACACCTTC. This translates into CASSEVRTREGGYTF.